These T cell receptor beta chains were read from a single sample in a study of OX40 agonist ivuxolimab in advanced cancers. Some clones are missing from TCRdb's copy, which holds only in-frame ones; the method was immunoSEQ multiplex PCR. The sample carries about 100,000 clones, 90% to 96% recorded once. Sequenced material: CD4+ or CD8+ T cells sorted from blood, taken in a trial of the OX40 agonist ivuxolimab. The receptors were sampled from an adult with an advanced solid tumor such as melanoma, head and neck, liver or kidney cancer. Both conserved end residues are part of each CDR3. Each record gives: CDR3 DNA, CDR3 protein, clone size, D gene, J gene, V gene. The D gene is left open where the match is weak. Where a row states a size, it is once, few, many or the class of an expanded clone; other rows omit it.

DNA: TGTGCCAGTAGTTCCGGACAGGTCTACACTGAAGCTTTCTTT
CDR3: CASSSGQVYTEAFF
size: -
D: TRBD1
J: TRBJ1-1
V: TRBV19

DNA: TGCAGCCTTACGACAGGGACACCTATCTACGAGCAGTACTTC
CDR3: CSLTTGTPIYEQYF
size: -
D: TRBD1
J: TRBJ2-7
V: TRBV29-1

DNA: TGTGCTAGTGGGGCCCAGCCCGGGGCAATCGTTGAGCAGTTCTTC
CDR3: CASGAQPGAIVEQFF
size: -
D: -
J: TRBJ2-1
V: TRBV12-5

DNA: TGTGCCAGCAGTATGCGGGGGAGCACAGATACGCAGTATTTT
CDR3: CASSMRGSTDTQYF
size: -
D: TRBD2
J: TRBJ2-3
V: TRBV28

DNA: TGTGCCAGCAGCCCCTCCCGGACAGGATCCTACGAGCAGTACTTC
CDR3: CASSPSRTGSYEQYF
size: -
D: TRBD1
J: TRBJ2-7
V: TRBV7-8

DNA: TGTGCCAGTAATACAGGGGGCATCACTGAAGCTTTCTTT
CDR3: CASNTGGITEAFF
size: -
D: TRBD1
J: TRBJ1-1
V: TRBV19

DNA: TGTGCCAGCAGCTTACTGGCTAGCGGGGATGAGCAGTTCTTC
CDR3: CASSLLASGDEQFF
size: -
D: TRBD2
J: TRBJ2-1
V: TRBV7-3

DNA: TGTGCCAGCAGTGAACTGACAGGGGGATACACCGGGGAGCTGTTTTTT
CDR3: CASSELTGGYTGELFF
size: -
D: TRBD1
J: TRBJ2-2
V: TRBV6-1

DNA: TGTGCCACCAGCCTCGCATGGGGGAATAGCAATCAGCCCCAGCATTTT
CDR3: CATSLAWGNSNQPQHF
size: -
D: -
J: TRBJ1-5
V: TRBV15

DNA: TGTGCCAGCAGCAAAGTCCACACCGGGGAGCTGTTTTTT
CDR3: CASSKVHTGELFF
size: -
D: -
J: TRBJ2-2
V: TRBV14

DNA: TGTGCCAGCAGCTACGGGGGGGGCCGTTACGAGCAGTACTTC
CDR3: CASSYGGGRYEQYF
size: -
D: TRBD2
J: TRBJ2-7
V: TRBV5-4

DNA: TGTGCCAGCCTCGCAGGACCCTATGGCTACACCTTC
CDR3: CASLAGPYGYTF
size: once
D: -
J: TRBJ1-2
V: TRBV19

DNA: TGTGCCAGCAGCTTAGACGGGGGTATTGAAGCTTTCTTT
CDR3: CASSLDGGIEAFF
size: -
D: -
J: TRBJ1-1
V: TRBV5-6

DNA: TGTGCCAGCAGTCCTACTAGCCGGGCCACAGATACGCAGTATTTT
CDR3: CASSPTSRATDTQYF
size: -
D: -
J: TRBJ2-3
V: TRBV28

DNA: TGTGCCAGCAGTTACTCCGACACGAACACTGAAGCTTTCTTT
CDR3: CASSYSDTNTEAFF
size: -
D: -
J: TRBJ1-1
V: TRBV6-5

DNA: TGTGCCAGCAGCTTGTGGGACGGAAGCTACAATGAGCAGTTCTTC
CDR3: CASSLWDGSYNEQFF
size: -
D: -
J: TRBJ2-1
V: TRBV5-5

DNA: TGTGCCAGCAGCTTTTGGGATGTCACTGAAGCTTTCTTT
CDR3: CASSFWDVTEAFF
size: -
D: -
J: TRBJ1-1
V: TRBV5-6

DNA: TGTGCCAGCAGCTGGGGACAGGGTGACACTGAAGCTTTCTTT
CDR3: CASSWGQGDTEAFF
size: -
D: TRBD1
J: TRBJ1-1
V: TRBV5-4

DNA: TGTGCCATCAGTGAGTACCCCCCACCACTTCTAGCGGATAATTCCTACGAGCAGTACTTC
CDR3: CAISEYPPPLLADNSYEQYF
size: -
D: TRBD2
J: TRBJ2-7
V: TRBV10-3

DNA: TGTGCCAGTAGGACAGGGGTTCAGCCCCAGCATTTT
CDR3: CASRTGVQPQHF
size: -
D: TRBD1
J: TRBJ1-5
V: TRBV19

DNA: TGTGCCAGCAGTTTATACCGCGGGGCTGAAGCTTTCTTT
CDR3: CASSLYRGAEAFF
size: once
D: -
J: TRBJ1-1
V: TRBV28

DNA: TGTGCCAGCAGCAGTGTTCTAGGGGGTGAAAAACTGTTTTTT
CDR3: CASSSVLGGEKLFF
size: -
D: -
J: TRBJ1-4
V: TRBV11-2

DNA: TGCACCAGCAGCCAAACCGGGACACAGTTGAACACTGAAGCTTTCTTT
CDR3: CTSSQTGTQLNTEAFF
size: -
D: -
J: TRBJ1-1
V: TRBV1

DNA: TGTGCCAGCAGTTCCCGGGGTGAGTACGAGCAGTACTTC
CDR3: CASSSRGEYEQYF
size: -
D: -
J: TRBJ2-7
V: TRBV7-9

DNA: TGTGCCAGCAGTTCCGGAGGGGGCCCTAATTCACCCCTCCACTTT
CDR3: CASSSGGGPNSPLHF
size: -
D: TRBD1
J: TRBJ1-6
V: TRBV6-5

DNA: TGTGCCAGCAGCACGGGACACACAGACTCTGGAAACACCATATATTTT
CDR3: CASSTGHTDSGNTIYF
size: -
D: -
J: TRBJ1-3
V: TRBV25-1

DNA: TGTGCCACGGGACAGGGATCAGATACGCAGTATTTT
CDR3: CATGQGSDTQYF
size: -
D: TRBD1
J: TRBJ2-3
V: TRBV19

DNA: TGTGCCAGCAGCTTAGTCCTGGACTACTCCTACAATGAGCAGTTCTTC
CDR3: CASSLVLDYSYNEQFF
size: -
D: -
J: TRBJ2-1
V: TRBV7-8

DNA: TGTGCCAGCAGCTTCGGGTCAGATAGCAATCAGCCCCAGCATTTT
CDR3: CASSFGSDSNQPQHF
size: -
D: -
J: TRBJ1-5
V: TRBV5-6

DNA: TGCGCCAGCAGGGACCATAGTGGGGACAGGGGAGGCGAGCAGTACTTC
CDR3: CASRDHSGDRGGEQYF
size: once
D: TRBD1
J: TRBJ2-7
V: TRBV5-1

DNA: TGCAGCGTTGAAGTTGTAACAGACAATGAAAAACTGTTTTTT
CDR3: CSVEVVTDNEKLFF
size: -
D: -
J: TRBJ1-4
V: TRBV29-1

DNA: TGTGCCAGCGGGCGGGGTACTGAAGCTTTCTTT
CDR3: CASGRGTEAFF
size: -
D: -
J: TRBJ1-1
V: TRBV7-6

DNA: TGCGCCAGCAGTGAGTCGAGCAGCTCTGGAAACACCATATATTTT
CDR3: CASSESSSSGNTIYF
size: -
D: -
J: TRBJ1-3
V: TRBV10-2

DNA: TGTGCCAGCAGTTCACCGCGTCCCTCGAACGAGCAGTACTTC
CDR3: CASSSPRPSNEQYF
size: -
D: -
J: TRBJ2-7
V: TRBV28

DNA: TGTGCCAGCAGCTCGGGGGGCTATGGCTACACCTTC
CDR3: CASSSGGYGYTF
size: -
D: -
J: TRBJ1-2
V: TRBV5-4

DNA: TGTGCCAGCAGTGGGCCTAGCGGGTTCTACGAGCAGTACTTC
CDR3: CASSGPSGFYEQYF
size: -
D: TRBD2
J: TRBJ2-7
V: TRBV25-1

DNA: TGTGCCAGCAGCTTATCGACAGGGATCGAGCAGTACTTC
CDR3: CASSLSTGIEQYF
size: -
D: TRBD1
J: TRBJ2-7
V: TRBV11-1

DNA: TGTGCCAGCAGCGCCTCCGGGACCCCGGGGCCGTACTTC
CDR3: CASSASGTPGPYF
size: once
D: -
J: TRBJ2-7
V: TRBV7-9

DNA: TGTGCCAGCAGTGAAGCGGCTAGCGGGGAGAGCTCCTACGAGCAGTACTTC
CDR3: CASSEAASGESSYEQYF
size: -
D: TRBD2
J: TRBJ2-7
V: TRBV2

DNA: TGTGCCAGCAGCCAATCGGGACTACCAAAAAACATTCAGTACTTC
CDR3: CASSQSGLPKNIQYF
size: -
D: TRBD2
J: TRBJ2-4
V: TRBV9

DNA: TGTGCCAGCAGCTTGGCCGGGACAGGGAGTTTCCAAGAGACCCAGTACTTC
CDR3: CASSLAGTGSFQETQYF
size: -
D: TRBD1
J: TRBJ2-5
V: TRBV5-5

DNA: TGCAGCGCCCTGCAGAAGGGAGTAGACGCTTTCTTT
CDR3: CSALQKGVDAFF
size: -
D: -
J: TRBJ1-1
V: TRBV29-1

DNA: TGTGCCAGCCATAAGGCGGATTATGGCTACACCTTC
CDR3: CASHKADYGYTF
size: -
D: -
J: TRBJ1-2
V: TRBV18

DNA: TGTGCCAGCATTCTGGGAGCAGGAGGGTACGAGCAGTACTTC
CDR3: CASILGAGGYEQYF
size: -
D: -
J: TRBJ2-7
V: TRBV6-1

DNA: TGCGCCAGCCTAGACGATCGGGTGAATGAAGCTTTCTTT
CDR3: CASLDDRVNEAFF
size: -
D: -
J: TRBJ1-1
V: TRBV5-1

DNA: TGTGCCAGCAGTTCTATGGGTGAAGCTTTCTTT
CDR3: CASSSMGEAFF
size: -
D: -
J: TRBJ1-1
V: TRBV28